This entry features one T cell receptor (beta chain) sequence. Its antigen remains unidentified. This specimen belongs to a study of cytomegalovirus exposure and HLA in healthy donors. Per germline, CDR1 SGHRS and CDR2 YFSETQ. This CDR3 comprises 14 residues. J was trimmed by 1 base and V by 6 bases; bases with no gene match: 2. PCR employed 60 Vbeta and 13 Jbeta primers. Method: immunoSEQ multiplex PCR; TCRdb's copy keeps in-frame clones and lacks some. The sample data list some 150,000 clones. The study's findings and limits: Immune exposure information available was restricted to CMV serostatus. A later analysis found that most CMV-associated TCR beta chains appeared HLA-restricted. Presence/absence analyses took donor sequencing depth as roughly uniform.

V usage is TRBV5-1 and J usage is TRBJ2-2, with 8 positions matching TRBD1. This receptor was obtained from a woman aged 18 to 35 in good health and CMV-seronegative. Specimen: PBMCs. DNA for the CDR3: TGCGCCAGCAAAGGGACAGGGAACACCGGGGAGCTGTTTTTT. Its protein product is CASKGTGNTGELFF. Looking up the rest from reference TRBV5-1 and TRBJ2-2 gives the full variable domain: KAGVTQTPRYLIKTRGQQVTLSCSPISGHRSVSWYQQTPGQGLQFLFEYFSETQRNKGNFPGRFSGRQFSNSRSEMNVSTLELGDSALYLCASKGTGNTGELFFGEGSRLTVL.